This T cell receptor (beta chain) was retrieved from a study of cytomegalovirus exposure and HLA in healthy donors. Overall study: The 95 to 150 validation repertoires, a later analysis reported, used the same platform as the 600 to 700 first-cohort repertoires.

From the roughly 110-subject validation cohort, which was separate from the roughly 620-subject first cohort, the donors were drawn. Study-level findings and limits: According to the study, 160 or so TCR beta chains were cytomegalovirus-associated.

The CDR3 has 13 residues. From germline, CDR1 is SGDLS and CDR2 YYNGEE. Between the trimmed V and J ends, which lost 4 bases and 3 bases, there was a span of 10 bases. This clone was counted once. Its antigen is unknown. TCRdb keeps only in-frame clones here, not all; method: immunoSEQ multiplex PCR. This table holds tens of thousands of clones, roughly 97% found once. The J gene is TRBJ1-1, the V gene TRBV9, with D tentatively TRBD1 (6 bases). The receptor's source is a man between 18 and 29 years old in good health and CMV-seronegative. The sequenced material came from PBMCs. The CDR3 spells CASSSTGYTEAFF. The CDR3 bases are TGTGCCAGCAGCTCCACAGGGTACACTGAAGCTTTCTTT.